Listed below are T cell receptor beta chains from one sample, sequenced in a study of molecular identifiers for immune sequencing clone quantification. TCRdb itself ran the PCR reads through MiXCR, one entry per CDR3 protein. The sample records more than 450,000 distinct CDR3 sequences, approximately 25% being singletons. The specimen was naive CD8+ T cells from blood, with Jurkat cell RNA spiked in. These receptors were taken from a human donor in good health. Some libraries in this study had Jurkat cell RNA spiked in. The CDR3 runs from the conserved cysteine through the conserved F or W. The D gene is left open where the match is weak. Not every row has a clone size; where given, it reads once, few, many or a size class.

V,size,D,J,DNA,CDR3
TRBV29-1,many,.,TRBJ2-5,TGCAGCGTGGAAGGACTCAATGACTTGGAGACCCAGTACTTC,CSVEGLNDLETQYF
TRBV29-1,.,.,TRBJ2-5,TGCTGCGTTGGAGGGGGTGGGGCCATCTGGGAGACCCAGTACTTC,CCVGGGGAIWETQYF
TRBV20-1,few,TRBD1,TRBJ2-5,TGCAGTGCTACCCGGGACAGATCGTACCAAGAGACCCAGTACTTC,CSATRDRSYQETQYF
TRBV11-2,.,.,TRBJ2-1,TGTGCCAGCAGCTTAGGGGGGGTACTCTCCTACAATGAGCAGTTCTTC,CASSLGGVLSYNEQFF
TRBV27,few,TRBD2,TRBJ2-1,TGTGCCAGCAGTCCAATCGCCGGGACTAGCGGGAGAGATAGGTTCTTC,CASSPIAGTSGRDRFF
TRBV7-9,few,TRBD1,TRBJ2-7,TGTGCCAGCAGCCCAACCAGGACAGGGATGGACTACGAGCAGTACTTC,CASSPTRTGMDYEQYF
TRBV12-3/TRBV12-4,few,.,TRBJ2-1,TGTGCCAGCAGACCCGACGACAGAGGCAGTATCGATGAGCAGTTCTTC,CASRPDDRGSIDEQFF
TRBV9,many,TRBD1,TRBJ1-1,TGTGCCAGCAGCCGGTTCGGACAGGACATGAACACTGAAGCTTTCTTT,CASSRFGQDMNTEAFF
TRBV5-1,many,.,TRBJ1-6,TGCGCCAGCAGCTTTTCAGGGAAATCTGATAATTCACCCCTCCACTTT,CASSFSGKSDNSPLHF
TRBV28,many,TRBD2,TRBJ2-5,TGTGCCAGCAGTTTACATCAACTAGCGGGAGCGACGCAAGAGACCCAGTACTTC,CASSLHQLAGATQETQYF
TRBV20-1,.,.,TRBJ2-7,TGCAGTGCTAGATCCGATTCCTCCTACGAGCAGTACTTC,CSARSDSSYEQYF
TRBV27,.,.,TRBJ2-5,TGTGCCAGCAGTTTAAATTCGGCAGGAGGGGAGACCCAGTACTTC,CASSLNSAGGETQYF
TRBV30,many,.,TRBJ2-7,TGTGCCTGGCGAAGACTAGCCTACGAGCAGTACTTC,CAWRRLAYEQYF
TRBV7-9,few,TRBD1,TRBJ1-1,TGTGCCAGCAGCTTAACAGGGGGAGCTTTCTTT,CASSLTGGAFF
TRBV20-1,.,.,TRBJ1-2,TGCAGTGCTATGGCAGGAAACTCTTATGGCTACACCTTC,CSAMAGNSYGYTF
TRBV4-1,few,.,TRBJ1-1,TGCGCCAGCAGCCAAGAAGGTAGGGTTGAAGCTTTCTTT,CASSQEGRVEAFF
TRBV27,.,TRBD2,TRBJ2-2,TGTGCCAGCACCCCAGCGGGAGGGGACACCGGGGAGCTGTTTTTT,CASTPAGGDTGELFF
TRBV13,few,.,TRBJ2-7,TGTGCCAGCAGCTCCAGCGAGGCGGGGGCCGGAAACGAGCAGTACTTC,CASSSSEAGAGNEQYF
TRBV5-5,many,.,TRBJ2-1,TGTGCCAGCAGCTTCACAGGAAATGAGCAGTTCTTC,CASSFTGNEQFF
TRBV6-1,few,.,TRBJ1-4,TGTGCCAGCAGTTCCTGCGGCGGGGTAAATGAAAAACTGTTTTTT,CASSSCGGVNEKLFF
TRBV12-3/TRBV12-4,few,TRBD1,TRBJ2-2,TGTGCCAGCAGTTTAGGCGGGACAGGCACCGGGGAGCTGTTTTTT,CASSLGGTGTGELFF
TRBV7-8,.,.,TRBJ2-7,TGTGCCAGCAGCCCTTTGGACGTCTCCTACGAGCAGTACTTC,CASSPLDVSYEQYF
TRBV15,many,.,TRBJ2-3,TGTGCCACCAGCAGAGTCCAGAGTCGAGTGACAGATACGCAGTATTTT,CATSRVQSRVTDTQYF
TRBV27,few,.,TRBJ2-7,TGTGCCAGCAGTTATGGGCCGCACTACGAGCAGTACTTC,CASSYGPHYEQYF
TRBV20-1,few,.,TRBJ1-1,TGCAGTGCGACCCCGGTGGGGGGCTTGAACACTGAAGCTTTCTTT,CSATPVGGLNTEAFF
TRBV7-2,few,TRBD2,TRBJ2-1,TGTGCCAGCAGCAGCAGACTAGCGGGAATCTACAATGAGCAGTTCTTC,CASSSRLAGIYNEQFF
TRBV24-1,few,TRBD2,TRBJ2-2,TGTGCCACCAGACCAAGGACTAGCGGGGAACCCGAACCGAACACCGGGGAGCTGTTTTTT,CATRPRTSGEPEPNTGELFF
TRBV7-2,few,.,TRBJ1-4,TGTGCCAGCAAGGGACTAAAAAATGAAAAACTGTTTTTT,CASKGLKNEKLFF
TRBV7-9,.,.,TRBJ2-1,TGTGCCAGCAGCATAGTCGCCTCGGTGTACAATGAGCAGCTCTTC,CASSIVASVYNEQLF
TRBV29-1,many,TRBD1,TRBJ1-1,TGCAGCGTTGACACAGTTAATGACAGGGCTATGAACACTGAAGCTTTCTTT,CSVDTVNDRAMNTEAFF
TRBV29-1,many,TRBD1,TRBJ1-4,TGCAGCGTTGGACAGGGGGTCACTAATGAAAAACTGTTTTTT,CSVGQGVTNEKLFF
TRBV6-1,few,TRBD1,TRBJ2-1,TGTGCCAGCATCCTCTCCTGGGGCCGGACAGGGGACGATGAGCAGTTCTTC,CASILSWGRTGDDEQFF
TRBV7-6,.,TRBD2,TRBJ2-3,TGTGCCAGCAGCACACTTCTCGGACTAGCGGGAGGCACAGATACGCAGTATTTT,CASSTLLGLAGGTDTQYF
TRBV5-6,many,.,TRBJ2-1,TGTGCCAGCAACCCACGGTCCCATTACAATGAGCAGTTCTTC,CASNPRSHYNEQFF
TRBV24-1,.,.,TRBJ2-5,TGTGCCACCAGTGATCCCACCCGGGGGACTCAAGAGACCCAGCACTTC,CATSDPTRGTQETQHF
TRBV4-1,.,.,TRBJ1-1,TGCGCCAGCAGACGGGAGGGGGGTACTGAAGCTTTCTTT,CASRREGGTEAFF
TRBV19,many,.,TRBJ2-1,TGTGCCAGTAGTATTGGAGGGTCCTACAATGAGCAGTTCTTC,CASSIGGSYNEQFF
TRBV30,.,.,TRBJ1-3,TGTGCCTGGAGTGTACGTGGAAACACCATATATTTT,CAWSVRGNTIYF
TRBV7-3,.,.,TRBJ2-1,TGTGCCAGCAGCTTAAAGGACGAAACTTCCTACAATGAGCAGTTCTTC,CASSLKDETSYNEQFF
TRBV12-5,.,TRBD1,TRBJ2-3,TGTGCTAGTGGGCCCCCGACAGGGGGTGGCGCAGATACGCAGTATTTT,CASGPPTGGGADTQYF
TRBV4-3,.,.,TRBJ2-7,TGCGCCAGCAGCCAAGACTTGGCCGGGAATTACGAGCAGTACTTC,CASSQDLAGNYEQYF
TRBV6-5,.,.,TRBJ1-1,TGTGCCAGCAGTTACGCCGCGATGACCAGTGAAGCTTTCTTT,CASSYAAMTSEAFF